This TCR beta chain was captured in a study of blood T cell repertoires in COVID-19. Study-wide background: T cells, B-cell-depleted T cells, or PBMCs provided the cDNA or gDNA that served as material.

The CDR3 is 14 residues long. Germline V gene sequence: CDR1 MNHNS, CDR2 SASEGT. The V and J ends lost 1 base and 2 bases respectively, with 8 bases between them. The protocol was immunoSEQ multiplex PCR, while the TCRdb copy is restricted to in-frame clones and leaves out a portion. The data show 200,000 to 250,000 clones, around 90% seen once. The sample taken for sequencing was PBMCs or T cells enriched from blood (not recorded which). This receptor was obtained from a man younger than 40 who had been exposed to COVID-19. The chain is built from TRBV6-1 and TRBJ1-2; TRBD1 is a possible D gene (6 bases). The CDR3 here is CASSEGTGNYGYTF. DNA of the CDR3: TGTGCCAGCAGTGAAGGTACAGGGAACTATGGCTACACCTTC.